This entry lists 26 T cell receptor beta chains sequenced from one sample in a study of regulatory dendritic cells for organ transplantation. Generated by immunoSEQ multiplex PCR, the TCRdb table keeps only in-frame clones and is missing some. The sample has fewer than 40,000 clones; 80% to 95% are singletons. Sequenced input: naive CD8+ T cells from blood. Subset of the sample: CD45RA+ naive T cells. These receptors all come from a human donor in good health.

The V gene is TRBV4-2, the J gene TRBJ2-1; D may be TRBD2 (7 bases). The CDR3 is 15 amino acids. V was clipped by 0 bases and J by 6 bases, with 12 bases between them. Germline V gene sequence: CDR1 LGHNA, CDR2 YNFKEQ. CDR3 sequence reads: CASSQEEGGSNEQFF. DNA of the CDR3: TGTGCCAGCAGCCAAGAGGAGGGGGGGAGCAATGAGCAGTTCTTC.

The rearrangement links TRBV2 to TRBJ1-5; no definite D call. Trimming took 3 bases from V and 5 from J, leaving 14 bases between them. The germline V gene has CDR1 SNHLY and CDR2 FYNNEI. The CDR3 contains 15 residues. In nucleotides, the CDR3 is TGTGCCAGCAGTGATGGGGAGCACCCCGATCAGCCCCAGCATTTT. Translating gives CASSDGEHPDQPQHF.

The rearrangement joins TRBV7-8 to TRBJ2-2; 7 bases are a match to TRBD2. CDR1 and CDR2 (germline): SGHVS, FQNEAQ. V trimming: 7 bases; J trimming: 5 bases; junction bases outside the gene matches: 13. This CDR3 spans 16 amino acids. The DNA for the CDR3 is TGTGCCAGCACCGACCCCACGGGGGGTTGGACCGGGGAGCTGTTTTTT. Protein product: CASTDPTGGWTGELFF.

The chain employs TRBV27 and TRBJ2-7; D is perhaps TRBD2 (7 bases). V shed 3 bases and J shed 6 bases, with 18 bases lying between them. This CDR3 contains 15 residues. Germline V gene lookup returns CDR1 MNHEY and CDR2 SMNVEV (reference sequence). This CDR3 is CASSFAGAPPAEQYF. The CDR3 DNA reads as TGTGCCAGCAGTTTTGCGGGGGCCCCTCCCGCCGAGCAGTACTTC.

The V call is TRBV5-8, the J call TRBJ1-1; weak D call: TRBD1 (6 bases). The V end lost 4 bases, the J end lost 0 bases, and 10 bases lay between the germline ends. Germline CDR1 SGHTS, CDR2 YDEGEE. The CDR3 covers 14 residues. CDR3 bases: TGTGCCAGCAGCCAGGACAGCATGAACACTGAAGCTTTCTTT. Translation gives CASSQDSMNTEAFF.

The chain employs TRBV19 and TRBJ2-7, with a weak D call TRBD1 (5 bases). Germline CDR1 LNHDA, CDR2 SQIVND (reference sequence). V was shortened by 9 bases and J by 0 bases, with 12 bases between the two germline ends. The CDR3 is 13 amino acids. The CDR3 DNA sequence: TGTGCCAGCAGGATAACAGGCTCCTACGAGCAGTACTTC. This codes for CASRITGSYEQYF.

A few counts support this clone. The V and J genes are TRBV30 and TRBJ1-2; D may be TRBD1 (6 bases). Germline loops: CDR1 GTSNPN, CDR2 SVGIG (reference sequence). This CDR3 contains 12 residues. V lost 8 bases and J lost 8, with 18 bases in between. CDR3 loop: CALLWGASGYTF. The DNA for the CDR3 is TGTGCCCTGTTGTGGGGGGCCTCCGGCTACACCTTC.

CDR3 loop: CASSYQAGSYEQYF. DNA of the CDR3: TGTGCCAGCAGTTATCAGGCAGGGAGCTACGAGCAGTACTTC. The chain links TRBV6-5 to TRBJ2-7; D is perhaps TRBD1 or TRBD2 (5 bases each). V lost 3 bases to trimming and J lost 3 bases, with 12 bases between them. Germline V gene sequence: CDR1 MNHEY, CDR2 SVGAGI. This CDR3 region has 14 residues.

V gene TRBV6-5 combines with J gene TRBJ2-1; D assignment may be TRBD1 or TRBD2 (5 bases each). The CDR3 consists of 13 residues. Germline CDR1 MNHEY, CDR2 SVGAGI. Trimming cost V 2 bases and J 9 bases, with 11 bases left between them. The CDR3, as DNA: TGTGCCAGCAGTTACCTTAGAGGGGTTGAGCAGTTCTTC. Encoded protein: CASSYLRGVEQFF.

J is TRBJ2-7 and V is TRBV14, with 9 bases lining up with TRBD1. From germline, CDR1 is SGHDN and CDR2 FVKESK. J lost 6 bases, V lost 4 bases, and 7 bases had no gene match. The CDR3 is 14 amino acids. DNA of the CDR3: TGTGCCAGCAGCCCCTGGACAGGGGCGTCCGAGCAGTACTTC. The encoded protein is CASSPWTGASEQYF.

V and J are TRBV9 and TRBJ2-5, with D perhaps TRBD1 or TRBD2 (6 bases each). This CDR3 has 13 amino acids. V was cut by 3 bases and J by 7 bases, with 13 bases left in between. CDR1 SGDLS and CDR2 YYNGEE come from the germline V gene. The CDR3 DNA reads as TGTGCCAGCAGCGGGACTGAGGGGGGGACCCAGTACTTC. Translated, it gives CASSGTEGGTQYF.

The V call is TRBV9, the J call TRBJ2-5; D ambiguous. Between the trimmed V and J ends, which lost 4 bases and 5 bases, there was a span of 12 bases. The CDR3 spans 13 residues. CDR1 is SGDLS and CDR2 is YYNGEE in the germline V gene. The CDR3: CASSRRVKETQYF. CDR3 bases: TGTGCCAGCAGCAGACGAGTGAAGGAGACCCAGTACTTC.

The chain recombines TRBV25-1 with TRBJ1-1; D ambiguous. Germline V gene data show CDR1 as MGHDK and CDR2 as SYGVNS. Deletions cut 2 bases from V and 8 bases from J, with 12 bases between. The CDR3 sequence is 13 residues long. The CDR3 spells CASSEGSGREAFF. DNA of the CDR3: TGTGCCAGCAGTGAAGGGTCGGGAAGGGAAGCTTTCTTT. The variable domain in full, completed from reference TRBV25-1 and TRBJ1-1, reads EADIYQTPRYLVIGTGKKITLECSQTMGHDKMYWYQQDPGMELHLIHYSYGVNSTEKGDLSSESTVSRIRTEHFPLTLESARPSHTSQYLCASSEGSGREAFFGQGTRLTVV.

The chain combines TRBV4-3 with TRBJ1-2, with D maybe TRBD1 (5 bases). The germline V gene has CDR1 LGHNA and CDR2 YSLEER. This CDR3 contains 15 residues. The V gene lost 4 bases and the J gene lost 5 bases, with 17 bases spanning the gap. The CDR3 protein is CASSPGGWDPYGYTF. As DNA, the CDR3 is TGCGCCAGCAGCCCTGGAGGTTGGGACCCATATGGCTACACCTTC.

The chain uses TRBV6-5 and TRBJ1-4; TRBD1 agrees at 7 bases. Trimming cost V 6 bases and J 6 bases; bases outside gene matches: 7. From germline, CDR1 is MNHEY and CDR2 SVGAGI. The CDR3 has 14 residues. The CDR3 is CASSLQGTHEKLFF. DNA for the CDR3: TGTGCCAGCAGCCTACAGGGGACTCATGAAAAACTGTTTTTT.

J is TRBJ1-1 and V is TRBV7-9; weak D call: TRBD1 (5 bases). Germline V gene data show CDR1 as SEHNR and CDR2 as FQNEAQ (reference sequence). The CDR3 sequence is 12 residues long. V lost 5 bases to trimming and J lost 6 bases, with 10 bases between them. Here the CDR3 reads CASSPGHSEAFF. DNA for the CDR3: TGTGCCAGCAGCCCCGGACACTCTGAAGCTTTCTTT.

This clone was picked up one time. This chain uses TRBV9 with TRBJ2-1; D possibly matches TRBD1 or TRBD2 (5 bases each). Trimming left V 3 bases short and J 0 bases short, with 22 bases between. This CDR3 contains 19 residues. Germline assignment: CDR1 SGDLS and CDR2 YYNGEE. The DNA of the CDR3 is TGTGCCAGCAGCGCTGGAGGATCATTGGACATGAGCTCCTACAATGAGCAGTTCTTC. It is translated as CASSAGGSLDMSSYNEQFF.

The chain is built from TRBV6-1 and TRBJ1-2, with D unresolved. Per germline, CDR1 MNHNS and CDR2 SASEGT. The length of the CDR3 is 14 residues. The ends were cut back, 0 bases at V and 8 bases at J, with 13 bases in the middle. CDR3 sequence reads: CASSEAYSRQGYTF. The CDR3 region has the DNA TGTGCCAGCAGTGAAGCTTACTCCCGGCAGGGCTACACCTTC.

The CDR3 DNA is TGTGCCTGGAGTATCGACAGCTGGAAGCAGTACTTC. Translated, it gives CAWSIDSWKQYF. The chain is built from TRBV30 and TRBJ2-7, with D possibly being TRBD1 (5 bases). This CDR3 is built from 12 residues. The germline V gene has CDR1 GTSNPN and CDR2 SVGIG (reference sequence). V was pared by 2 bases and J by 8 bases, with 13 bases between.

This clone was seen just once. The chain links TRBV5-8 to TRBJ1-2; 10 bases match TRBD1. Per germline, CDR1 SGHTS and CDR2 YDEGEE. With V trimmed by 4 bases and J by 6 bases, 6 bases remained unmatched. This CDR3 has 14 residues. DNA of the CDR3: TGTGCCAGCAGCCCGACCGGGACAGGGGATGGCTACACCTTC. Amino acids: CASSPTGTGDGYTF.

The rearrangement joins TRBV5-6 to TRBJ2-2, with D hard to call. This CDR3 is built from 14 residues. Per germline, CDR1 SGHDT and CDR2 YYEEEE. V shed 0 bases and J shed 6 bases, with 9 bases lying between them. CDR3 in amino acids: CASSLAHRAGELFF. The CDR3 DNA sequence: TGTGCCAGCAGCTTGGCGCACCGAGCCGGGGAGCTGTTTTTT.

This clone was seen a handful of times. The chain combines TRBV6-5 with TRBJ1-5, with TRBD1 matching 8 bases. The V gene's germline CDR1 is MNHEY and CDR2 SVGAGI. V dropped 6 bases and J dropped 6; count of bases not matched to a gene: 7. This CDR3 is 14 amino acids long. CDR3 residues: CASSWTGQSQPQHF. Written as DNA, the CDR3 is TGTGCCAGCAGCTGGACAGGGCAGAGTCAGCCCCAGCATTTT.

The chain uses TRBV27 and TRBJ2-1; 13 bases map to TRBD2. J was trimmed by 6 bases and V by 1 base; bases with no gene match: 0. The germline CDR1 and CDR2 sequences are MNHEY and SMNVEV (reference sequence). CDR3 size: 15 residues. The CDR3 spells CASSLWTSGSNEQFF. Here the CDR3 DNA reads TGTGCCAGCAGTTTATGGACTAGCGGGAGCAATGAGCAGTTCTTC.

The CDR3 loop is CASSAGGDEQFF. CDR3 DNA sequence: TGTGCCAGCAGCGCCGGGGGGGATGAGCAGTTCTTC. The chain recombines TRBV9 with TRBJ2-1, with 8 bases fitting TRBD2. CDR3 length equals 12 residues. From germline, CDR1 is SGDLS and CDR2 YYNGEE. J was trimmed by 8 bases and V by 3 bases; bases with no gene match: 1.

The J gene is TRBJ2-7, the V gene TRBV27, with 9 nucleotides matching TRBD2. The CDR3 has 14 amino acids. Trimming removed 5 bases from V and 5 bases from J; junction bases left unmatched: 7. Germline V gives CDR1 MNHEY, CDR2 SMNVEV (reference sequence). The DNA of the CDR3 is TGTGCCAGCAGTGTAGCGGGAGTCGTTAACGAGCAGTACTTC. The encoded protein is CASSVAGVVNEQYF.

The chain couples TRBV30 to TRBJ2-1; TRBD2 is a possible D gene (6 bases). Per the germline V gene, CDR1 is GTSNPN and CDR2 is SVGIG (reference sequence). The CDR3 sequence is 14 residues long. V was pared by 3 bases and J by 3 bases, with 12 bases between. The CDR3 region has the DNA TGTGCCTGGAGGCAGCAGGGAGGCTACAATGAGCAGTTCTTC. Encoded protein: CAWRQQGGYNEQFF.